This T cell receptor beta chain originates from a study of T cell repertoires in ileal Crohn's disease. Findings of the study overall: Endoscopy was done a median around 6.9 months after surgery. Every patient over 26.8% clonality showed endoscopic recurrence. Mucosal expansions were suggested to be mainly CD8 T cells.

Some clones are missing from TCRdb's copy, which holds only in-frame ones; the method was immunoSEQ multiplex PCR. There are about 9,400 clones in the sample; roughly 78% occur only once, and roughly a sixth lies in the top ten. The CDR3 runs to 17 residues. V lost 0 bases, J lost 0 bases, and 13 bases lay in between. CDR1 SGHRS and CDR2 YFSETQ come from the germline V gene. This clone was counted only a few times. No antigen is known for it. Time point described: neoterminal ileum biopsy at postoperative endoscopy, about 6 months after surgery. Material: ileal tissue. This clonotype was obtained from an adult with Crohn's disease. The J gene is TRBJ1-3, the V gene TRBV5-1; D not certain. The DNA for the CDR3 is TGCGCCAGCAGCTTGGTACAGCCGGGAAGCTCTGGAAACACCATATATTTT. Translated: CASSLVQPGSSGNTIYF.